These 31 T cell receptor beta chains were sequenced from one sample in a study of OX40 agonist ivuxolimab in advanced cancers. Library preparation was by the immunoSEQ multiplex PCR assay. TCRdb holds this immuneACCESS table with in-frame rearrangements only. Some clones are missing; in checked studies, unresolved V genes explain under half, and the rest has no known cause. The sample profile shows around 10,000 clones; around 80% of them were found once. The top ten clones comprise about 16% of the sample. Sequencing used CD4+ or CD8+ T cells sorted from blood, obtained in a trial of the OX40 agonist ivuxolimab. These receptors were collected from an adult with an advanced solid tumor such as melanoma, head and neck, liver or kidney cancer.

V usage is TRBV5-4 and J usage is TRBJ2-7, with D possibly matching TRBD2 (5 bases). Trimming pared 5 bases from V and 6 bases from J, leaving 15 bases between. Germline V gene sequence: CDR1 SGHNT, CDR2 YYREEE (reference sequence). The length of the CDR3 is 13 residues. CDR3 in amino acids: CASSLERGSEQYF. The CDR3 DNA sequence: TGTGCCAGCAGTTTAGAACGGGGTTCCGAGCAGTACTTC.

The CDR3 loop reads CASSQGQEGRTEAFF. CDR3 in DNA: TGTGCCAGCAGCCAAGGACAGGAGGGGAGAACTGAAGCTTTCTTT. The J gene is TRBJ1-1, the V gene TRBV5-4, with TRBD1 identical over 7 bases. Looked up from germline, CDR1 is SGHNT and CDR2 is YYREEE (reference sequence). The CDR3 totals 15 residues. With V trimmed by 4 bases and J by 5 bases, 11 bases remained unmatched.

The CDR3 reads CASSMGTVTEAFF. As DNA, the CDR3 is TGTGCCAGCAGCATGGGGACAGTCACTGAAGCTTTCTTT. The chain couples TRBV11-3 to TRBJ1-1, with TRBD1 matching over 7 bases. The CDR3 loop spans 13 amino acids. CDR1 and CDR2 (germline): SGHNT, YENEEA. Trimming took 5 bases from V and 4 from J; bases not matched to a gene: 4.

V and J are TRBV20-1 and TRBJ1-1; no firm D call. V dropped 2 bases and J dropped 3 bases, with 4 bases sitting between them. The germline CDR1 and CDR2 sequences are DFQATT and SNEGSKA (reference sequence). The CDR3 runs 11 residues. CDR3 sequence reads: CSARQHTEAFF. The CDR3 DNA reads as TGCAGTGCTAGACAGCACACTGAAGCTTTCTTT.

The chain uses TRBV27 and TRBJ2-6; D unclear. The CDR3 length is 12 residues. Trimming shortened V by 10 bases and J by 1 base, and 5 bases separated the two germline ends. Germline lookup yields CDR1 MNHEY and CDR2 SMNVEV (reference sequence). The DNA of the CDR3 is TGTGCCACAAGATCTGGGGCCAACGTCCTGACTTTC. The encoded protein is CATRSGANVLTF.

The rearrangement uses TRBV9 and TRBJ2-1; 9 bases align to TRBD2. V shed 4 bases, J shed 4 bases, and the junction held 9 bases outside the gene matches. The CDR3 runs 16 residues. Germline assignment: CDR1 SGDLS and CDR2 YYNGEE. The CDR3 here is CASSLRASGAYNEQFF. The CDR3 DNA is TGTGCCAGCAGCCTCCGGGCTAGCGGGGCGTACAATGAGCAGTTCTTC.

The chain combines TRBV9 with TRBJ2-2; TRBD1 matches at 10 bases. CDR1 is SGDLS and CDR2 is YYNGEE in the germline V gene. This CDR3 is built from 16 residues. The V segment lost 4 bases and the J segment 7 bases; nucleotides outside the gene matches: 10. DNA for the CDR3: TGTGCCAGCAGCAGGGACGGGACAGGGGCCGGCGGGGAGCTGTTTTTT. It encodes CASSRDGTGAGGELFF.

The chain links TRBV7-9 to TRBJ2-5, with D unresolved. CDR3 size: 14 residues. V shed 1 base and J shed 2 bases, with 8 bases lying between them. CDR1 is SEHNR and CDR2 is FQNEAQ in the germline V gene (reference sequence). CDR3 DNA sequence: TGTGCCAGCAGCTTAGAGCAGGAACAAGAGACCCAGTACTTC. Encoded protein: CASSLEQEQETQYF. The full variable domain, in which reference TRBV7-9 and TRBJ2-5 provide the parts outside the CDR3, is DTGVSQNPRHKITKRGQNVTFRCDPISEHNRLYWYRQTLGQGPEFLTYFQNEAQLEKSRLLSDRFSAERPKGSFSTLEIQRTEQGDSAMYLCASSLEQEQETQYFGPGTRLLVL.

This clone was picked up one time. The CDR3 protein is CSVLGPLQEETQYF. CDR3 coding DNA: TGCAGCGTTTTGGGTCCCCTTCAAGAAGAGACCCAGTACTTC. The chain employs TRBV29-1 and TRBJ2-5, with no clear D. Germline CDR1 SQVTM, CDR2 ANQGSEA. The CDR3 sequence is 14 residues long. V lost 5 bases to trimming and J lost 3 bases, with 16 bases between them.

The rearrangement uses TRBV27 and TRBJ2-7; TRBD1 might be the D (5 bases). CDR3 length: 12 amino acids. With 10 bases removed from V and 1 base from J, the gap between germline ends came to 11 bases. The germline V gene encodes CDR1 MNHEY and CDR2 SMNVEV (reference sequence). The CDR3 nucleotides read TGTGCCACAAGGGGTGGTTCCTACGAGCAGTACTTC. This translates into CATRGGSYEQYF.

This clone was detected only a few times. This chain connects TRBV9 to TRBJ1-1; D uncertain. Germline CDR1 SGDLS, CDR2 YYNGEE. CDR3 size: 12 residues. Trimming took 0 bases from V and 4 from J, leaving 4 bases between them. CDR3 DNA sequence: TGTGCCAGCAGCGTAGGGACCACTGAAGCTTTCTTT. Encoded protein: CASSVGTTEAFF.

Remarks on this clone: At one of its ends the junction is not consistent with the germline gene, which may arise from a read error. The V and J genes are TRBV7-6 and TRBJ1-2, with D perhaps TRBD1 (5 bases). CDR1 is SGHVS and CDR2 is FNYEAQ in the germline V gene. This CDR3 is 11 amino acids long. CDR3 amino acids: CASSQTGPEDF. The CDR3 nucleotides are TGTGCCAGCAGCCAAACGGGACCCGAGGACTTC.

The V gene is TRBV15, the J gene TRBJ2-1, with 11 bases matching TRBD1. V was pared by 4 bases and J by 9 bases, with 5 bases of the junction left unmatched. This CDR3 spans 14 amino acids. Germline values: CDR1 LNHNV, CDR2 YYDKDF (reference sequence). In nucleotides, the CDR3 is TGTGCCACCAGCACCGGACAGGGGGCGGGTGAGCAGTTCTTC. Translating gives CATSTGQGAGEQFF.

V is TRBV15 and J is TRBJ2-5; D possibly corresponds to TRBD2 (6 bases). The J call may be mistaken, given a closer DNA end match to TRBJ2-7. Looked up from germline, CDR1 is LNHNV and CDR2 is YYDKDF (reference sequence). The CDR3 runs 16 residues. CDR3 amino acids: CATSREMATRDYEQYF. The CDR3 DNA follows: TGTGCCACCAGCAGAGAGATGGCGACTAGGGACTACGAGCAGTACTTC.

This clone has just a few counts. The chain carries TRBV6-4 and TRBJ2-3; D unclear. This CDR3 comprises 13 residues. Germline CDR1 MRHNA, CDR2 SNTAGT. V dropped 3 bases and J dropped 3 bases, with 7 bases sitting between them. CDR3 in amino acids: CASSEGETDTQYF. In DNA, the CDR3 is TGTGCCAGCAGTGAGGGCGAGACAGATACGCAGTATTTT.

This sequence joins TRBV4-2 and TRBJ1-1, with unresolved D. V was clipped by 0 bases and J by 0 bases, with 5 bases between them. CDR3 length: 14 amino acids. Germline-derived CDR1 and CDR2 are LGHNA and YNFKEQ. CDR3 coding DNA: TGTGCCAGCAGCCAAGATCGACTGAACACTGAAGCTTTCTTT. Translated: CASSQDRLNTEAFF.

This clone was seen only a few times. V usage is TRBV6-5 and J usage is TRBJ2-7, with 8 bases that match TRBD1. V gave up 8 bases and J gave up 2 bases; unmatched junction bases: 8. Germline lookup yields CDR1 MNHEY and CDR2 SVGAGI. There are 14 residues in the CDR3. The CDR3 reads CASSGTGATYEQYF. In DNA form, the CDR3 reads TGTGCCAGCTCCGGGACAGGCGCTACCTACGAGCAGTACTTC.

The gene calls are TRBV4-1 and TRBJ2-2; D possibly corresponds to TRBD2 (5 bases). V lost 4 bases and J 1 base, leaving 13 bases between the germline ends. Germline values: CDR1 MGHRA, CDR2 YSYEKL. This CDR3 has 16 amino acids. The CDR3 here is CASSPVGEGNTGELFF. The CDR3 nucleotides are TGCGCCAGCAGCCCGGTCGGCGAGGGGAACACCGGGGAGCTGTTTTTT.

The chain combines TRBV6-1 with TRBJ2-7; the D gene is possibly TRBD2 (6 bases). Trimming pared 2 bases from V and 0 bases from J, leaving 14 bases between. This CDR3 has 16 residues. CDR1 is MNHNS, CDR2 SASEGT, per germline. In DNA form, the CDR3 reads TGTGCCAGCAGTGAAACAGGTGGCGGGGACTCCTACGAGCAGTACTTC. Amino acids: CASSETGGGDSYEQYF.

DNA for the CDR3: TGCGCCAGCAGCGACCCTCCGGGACTGAGCGGCTCCTACGAGCAGTACTTC. Its translation is CASSDPPGLSGSYEQYF. The chain is built from TRBV5-1 and TRBJ2-7; D might be TRBD2 (6 bases). Germline assignment: CDR1 SGHRS and CDR2 YFSETQ. The CDR3 sequence is 17 residues long. Trimming cost V 4 bases and J 0 bases, with 20 bases left between them.

The chain employs TRBV4-1 and TRBJ2-1, with 7 positions matching TRBD1. Germline CDR1 MGHRA, CDR2 YSYEKL. This CDR3 is built from 14 residues. J gave up 8 bases and V 1 base, and 5 bases lay outside the gene matches. The CDR3 coding sequence is TGCGCCAGCAGCCAAGCACAGGGGAATGATGAGCAGTTCTTC. This codes for CASSQAQGNDEQFF.

This chain uses TRBV13 with TRBJ1-1; 7 bases match TRBD1. Per the germline V gene, CDR1 is PRHDT and CDR2 is FYEKMQ (reference sequence). The CDR3 contains 14 residues. V trimming: 5 bases; J trimming: 0 bases; junction bases outside the gene matches: 3. This chain's CDR3 is CASSIQGMNTEAFF. CDR3 bases: TGTGCCAGCAGCATACAGGGGATGAACACTGAAGCTTTCTTT.

The J gene is TRBJ2-2, the V gene TRBV9; perhaps TRBD1 as D (7 bases). The CDR3 spans 16 residues. The V and J ends lost 4 bases and 5 bases respectively, with 18 bases between them. CDR1 and CDR2 (germline): SGDLS, YYNGEE. CDR3 loop: CASSQDGGGDTGELFF. The CDR3 nucleotides read TGTGCCAGCAGCCAGGACGGAGGGGGCGATACCGGGGAGCTGTTTTTT.

V gene TRBV27 combines with J gene TRBJ2-1, with TRBD1 matching 8 bases. After removal of 0 bases from V and 7 bases from J, the junction contained 5 bases not matched to a gene. The CDR3 length is 15 residues. Germline loops: CDR1 MNHEY, CDR2 SMNVEV (reference sequence). CDR3 nucleotides: TGTGCCAGCAGTTTATCCAGGGGGCTTTTGAATGAGCAGTTCTTC. Translation: CASSLSRGLLNEQFF.

By frequency in the sample, this clone is large. The chain is built from TRBV4-1 and TRBJ1-2, with TRBD1 matching 12 bases. Germline V gene data show CDR1 as MGHRA and CDR2 as YSYEKL. Trimming cost V 0 bases and J 7 bases; bases outside gene matches: 9. This CDR3 contains 17 residues. The CDR3 nucleotides are TGCGCCAGCAGCCAAGATATGGGGACAGGGGGCGCGGGTGGCTACACCTTC. It yields the protein CASSQDMGTGGAGGYTF.

This clone was seen once. The V and J genes are TRBV4-2 and TRBJ2-7; D gene unclear. V lost 4 bases to trimming and J lost 0 bases, with 10 bases between them. This CDR3 comprises 14 residues. Germline V gene data show CDR1 as LGHNA and CDR2 as YNFKEQ. The CDR3 DNA follows: TGTGCCAGCAGCCCCACAACTTCCTCCTACGAGCAGTACTTC. Protein: CASSPTTSSYEQYF.

This clone qualifies as medium-sized. J is TRBJ2-1 and V is TRBV19, with 7 bases aligning to TRBD2. Per germline, CDR1 LNHDA and CDR2 SQIVND (reference sequence). Trimming removed 6 bases from V and 3 bases from J; junction bases left unmatched: 5. This CDR3 spans 14 amino acids. CDR3 DNA: TGTGCCAGTAGATTTGCGGGAGTCTACAATGAGCAGTTCTTC. Protein product: CASRFAGVYNEQFF.

The chain employs TRBV19 and TRBJ2-1; 7 bases agree with TRBD2. The CDR3 runs 13 residues. The V and J ends lost 11 bases and 4 bases, in that order; junction bases with no gene match: 8. Germline CDR1 and CDR2: LNHDA and SQIVND (reference sequence). In DNA form, the CDR3 reads TGTGCCGCCGGCGGGAGTTCGTACAATGAGCAGTTCTTC. This codes for CAAGGSSYNEQFF.

The gene calls are TRBV7-9 and TRBJ2-3, with a possible D match to TRBD1 (7 bases). Germline values: CDR1 SEHNR, CDR2 FQNEAQ (reference sequence). The V end was cut by 4 bases, the J end by 4 bases, with 21 bases between. This CDR3 comprises 17 residues. CDR3 nucleotide sequence: TGTGCCAGCAGCTCACCGCTAGCGTCAGGGGGTGCAGATACGCAGTATTTT. Translating it yields CASSSPLASGGADTQYF.

The chain couples TRBV10-3 to TRBJ2-7, with TRBD1 as a possible D gene (5 bases). Per the germline V gene, CDR1 is ENHRY and CDR2 is SYGVKD. V was cut by 6 bases and J by 3 bases, with 15 bases left in between. This CDR3 is built from 14 residues. The CDR3 region is CAIRSAGWNYEQYF. CDR3 DNA: TGTGCCATCAGGTCGGCAGGGTGGAACTACGAGCAGTACTTC.

The rearrangement joins TRBV5-4 to TRBJ2-5; D remains ambiguous. The CDR3 is 12 amino acids. Germline lookup yields CDR1 SGHNT and CDR2 YYREEE (reference sequence). Trimming removed 4 bases at V and 5 bases at J, with 9 bases between. For the CDR3, the DNA is TGTGCCAGCAGCCCAACCCCGGAGACCCAGTACTTC. Its protein product is CASSPTPETQYF.